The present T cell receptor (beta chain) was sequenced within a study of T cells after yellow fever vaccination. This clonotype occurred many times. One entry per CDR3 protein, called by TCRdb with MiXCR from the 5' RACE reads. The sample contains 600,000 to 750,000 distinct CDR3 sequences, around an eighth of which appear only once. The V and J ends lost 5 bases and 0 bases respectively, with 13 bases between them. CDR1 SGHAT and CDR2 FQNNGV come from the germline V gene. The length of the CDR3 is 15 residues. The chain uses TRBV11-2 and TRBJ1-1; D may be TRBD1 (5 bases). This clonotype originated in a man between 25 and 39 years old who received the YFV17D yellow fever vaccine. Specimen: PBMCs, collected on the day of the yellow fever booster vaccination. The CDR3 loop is CASSPRGALNTEAFF. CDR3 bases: TGTGCCAGCAGCCCCCGTGGGGCATTGAACACTGAAGCTTTCTTT.